This TCR beta chain was sequenced for a study of lymphopenia after photon versus proton radiotherapy. General study points: Relative stability marked proton patients; photon patients lost diversity and naive cells. In patients who died, overall survival fell as post-nadir TCR diversity dropped more. Survival link was tested only in deceased patients; proton benefit remains a possibility. Post-nadir diversity loss with photons came from oligoclonal expansion, particularly CD8+ Temra cells.

The table came from immunoSEQ multiplex PCR; TCRdb's copy has only in-frame clones and leaves some out. The table has approximately 80,000 clones, around four fifths seen once; the top ten hold 1.3% to 1.5%. The CDR3 loop spans 15 amino acids. Germline-derived CDR1 and CDR2 are SGHTA and FQGNSA. V was cut by 2 bases and J by 6 bases, with 14 bases left in between. On this clone itself: The antigen is undetermined.

The source was peripheral blood, collected from a patient treated with proton-based radiotherapy. This clonotype originated in a man aged 55 to 70 with pancreatic cancer. The chain joins TRBV7-2 to TRBJ2-1; D possibly corresponds to TRBD2 (6 bases). The CDR3 DNA is TGTGCCAGCAGCTTAAAACAGTACGGGGGCAATGAGCAGTTCTTC. Amino acids: CASSLKQYGGNEQFF.